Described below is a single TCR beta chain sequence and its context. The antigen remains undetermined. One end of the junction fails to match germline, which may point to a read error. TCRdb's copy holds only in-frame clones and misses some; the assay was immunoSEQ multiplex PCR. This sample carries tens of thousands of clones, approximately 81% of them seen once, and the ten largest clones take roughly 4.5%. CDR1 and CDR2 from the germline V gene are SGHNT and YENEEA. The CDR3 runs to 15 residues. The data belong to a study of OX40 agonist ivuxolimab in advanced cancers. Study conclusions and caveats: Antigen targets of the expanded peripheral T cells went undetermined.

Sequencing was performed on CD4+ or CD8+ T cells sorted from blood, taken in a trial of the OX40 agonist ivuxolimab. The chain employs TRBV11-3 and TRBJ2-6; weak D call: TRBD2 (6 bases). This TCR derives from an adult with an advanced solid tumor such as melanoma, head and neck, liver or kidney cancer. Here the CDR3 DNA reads TGTGCCAGCTTTAGGCGGGGCGTTGGGTCCAACGTCCTGACTTTC. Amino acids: CASFRRGVGSNVLTF.